A selection of T cell receptor beta chains follows, all from one sample in a study of early T cells in non-severe SARS-CoV-2 infection. TCRdb called the 5' RACE reads again in MiXCR, with one record for every CDR3 protein. The table lists around 19,000 distinct CDR3 sequences, about 4.5% of them singletons. Sequencing was performed on whole blood. These receptor sequences come from an adult who was a healthcare worker with PCR-confirmed SARS-CoV-2 infection or an uninfected control (not recorded which). The CDR3 runs from the conserved cysteine through the conserved F or W. The D gene is left open where the match is weak. Clone sizes are shown as once, few or many counts, or a class when the clone is expanded.

TRBD2	few	TRBV2	TRBJ2-7	CASERGEAYEQYF	TGTGCCAGCGAGCGGGGCGAGGCGTACGAGCAGTACTTC
TRBD2	many	TRBV10-3	TRBJ2-7	CAISEPGLVSYEQYF	TGTGCCATCAGTGAACCGGGACTAGTCTCCTACGAGCAGTACTTC
NA	few	TRBV3-1	TRBJ1-2	CASSQDPGAGYTF	TGTGCCAGCAGCCAAGATCCGGGGGCTGGCTACACCTTC
NA	many	TRBV7-6	TRBJ2-7	CASSLSIRDGNYEQYF	TGTGCCAGCAGCTTAAGTATCAGGGACGGAAACTACGAGCAGTACTTC
NA	many	TRBV3-1	TRBJ1-5	CASSQMRDQPQHF	TGTGCCAGCAGCCAAATGAGGGATCAGCCCCAGCATTTT
NA	few	TRBV12-3/TRBV12-4	TRBJ2-1	CASSLIGPYNEQFF	TGTGCCAGCAGTTTAATAGGGCCGTACAATGAGCAGTTCTTC
TRBD2	many	TRBV11-2	TRBJ2-2	CASSRDLAGGRTGELFF	TGTGCCAGCAGCCGGGATCTAGCGGGAGGGAGGACCGGGGAGCTGTTTTTT
TRBD1	medium-sized	TRBV12-3/TRBV12-4	TRBJ2-3	CASTPTGELRDTQYF	TGTGCCAGCACCCCGACAGGGGAATTGCGTGATACGCAGTATTTT
NA	few	TRBV5-6	TRBJ2-7	CASSHDYPYEQYF	TGTGCCAGCAGCCACGACTACCCCTACGAGCAGTACTTC
NA	few	TRBV19	TRBJ1-5	CASRRLKGGQGNQPQHF	TGTGCCAGTAGACGGCTTAAGGGGGGGCAAGGCAATCAGCCCCAGCATTTT
TRBD1	few	TRBV6-2/TRBV6-3	TRBJ1-1	CASSYMIAGGTNTEAFF	TGTGCCAGCAGTTACATGATCGCAGGGGGCACCAACACTGAAGCTTTCTTT